This is a list of T cell receptor beta chains from one sample in a study of control samples from healthy donors and cancer patients. The method was immunoSEQ multiplex PCR; TCRdb's version includes in-frame clones alone and lacks a portion of them. Of approximately 140,000 clones detected, roughly 89% appear once; the ten largest clones hold approximately 6.8%. Sequences were obtained from blood. The source of these receptors is a man aged 18 to 30 in good health. Both conserved end residues are part of each CDR3. The order of the fields is D gene, V gene, J gene, clone size, CDR3 protein. A D gene is named only where the DNA matches it firmly. The size field is filled for only some rows; it gives once, few, many or a size class.

d_gene: .; v_gene: TRBV30; j_gene: TRBJ1-5; abundance: .; CDR3aa: CAWSVRLNSNQPQHF
d_gene: TRBD1; v_gene: TRBV18; j_gene: TRBJ1-4; abundance: .; CDR3aa: CASSPRTGLATNEKLFF
d_gene: .; v_gene: TRBV18; j_gene: TRBJ1-5; abundance: .; CDR3aa: CASSPDGNQPQHF
d_gene: TRBD1; v_gene: TRBV13; j_gene: TRBJ2-3; abundance: .; CDR3aa: CAIAPGTGIADTQYF
d_gene: TRBD2; v_gene: TRBV7-2; j_gene: TRBJ2-2; abundance: .; CDR3aa: CASSPPPGGTGELFF
d_gene: .; v_gene: TRBV19; j_gene: TRBJ1-1; abundance: .; CDR3aa: CASSRTPGDEAFF
d_gene: .; v_gene: TRBV7-6; j_gene: TRBJ2-7; abundance: once; CDR3aa: CASSLGRTYEQYF
d_gene: .; v_gene: TRBV30; j_gene: TRBJ2-3; abundance: .; CDR3aa: CAWSATSPTQYF
d_gene: .; v_gene: TRBV19; j_gene: TRBJ1-1; abundance: .; CDR3aa: CASSRKHLNTEAFF
d_gene: .; v_gene: TRBV7-9; j_gene: TRBJ2-7; abundance: .; CDR3aa: CASSLFLGRYSYEQYF
d_gene: .; v_gene: TRBV5-6; j_gene: TRBJ1-2; abundance: .; CDR3aa: CASSFNSLGGYTF
d_gene: .; v_gene: TRBV14; j_gene: TRBJ2-7; abundance: .; CDR3aa: CASSQEGREKYF
d_gene: .; v_gene: TRBV13; j_gene: TRBJ2-2; abundance: .; CDR3aa: CASSFGIGTPYTGELFF
d_gene: TRBD2; v_gene: TRBV7-3; j_gene: TRBJ2-3; abundance: .; CDR3aa: CASSQGTSASTDTQYF
d_gene: .; v_gene: TRBV7-7; j_gene: TRBJ2-2; abundance: .; CDR3aa: CASSDTANTGELFF